This T cell receptor (beta chain) was sequenced for a study of T-cell memory formation after mild COVID-19. TCRdb processed the 5' RACE reads anew with MiXCR; each CDR3 protein has one entry. Found here are just under 550,000 distinct CDR3 sequences, 20% of them singletons; the top ten hold approximately 12%. The material sequenced was PBMCs or a T cell subset sorted from them (not recorded which). The sequence derives from an adult woman who had mild COVID-19 (a few samples of this study predate the infection). Cell type and time point are not known.

This CDR3 reads CSAAGGGNVSPFF. In nucleotides, the CDR3 is TGCAGTGCCGCAGGGGGGGGGAATGTTTCTCCGTTCTTC. This rearrangement joins TRBV20-1 to TRBJ2-1; D tentatively fits TRBD1 or TRBD2 (7 bases each). V lost 6 bases, J lost 15 bases, and 24 bases lay in between. CDR3 length: 13 amino acids. Germline loops: CDR1 DFQATT, CDR2 SNEGSKA (reference sequence).